This section outlines one T cell receptor (beta chain) sequence together with its context. Libraries were prepared by immunoSEQ multiplex PCR; TCRdb keeps only in-frame clonotypes and omits some of them. The sample consists of about 680,000 clones, around 89% of them appearing once. The data derive from a study of Ad26.COV2.S vaccination and SARS-CoV-2 variants. Study overall: Donor participated within the Ad26.COV2.S arm of the COV1001 trial.

Described treatment: roughly 19 received Ad26.COV2.S at low or high dose, single or two shots; five or six received placebo; per-sample allocation not given. Sample collection was performed on day 63 after the first vaccine or placebo injection. The starting material was peripheral blood, obtained in a trial of Ad26.COV2.S vaccine versus placebo. The TCR originated in a person aged 18-60 years who received the Ad26.COV2.S COVID-19 vaccine or a placebo.

CDR3 nucleotide sequence: TGCAGCGTTGAAGGACGGGCTGTCAATGAGCAGTTCTTC. Residues: CSVEGRAVNEQFF. The V gene is TRBV29-1, the J gene TRBJ2-1; no clear D gene. Germline V gene sequence: CDR1 SQVTM, CDR2 ANQGSEA. The CDR3 contains 13 residues. Trimming left V 1 base short and J 6 bases short, with 10 bases between.